Listed below are T cell receptor beta chains from one sample, sequenced in a study of immune cell composition in non-small cell lung cancer. Libraries were prepared by immunoSEQ multiplex PCR; TCRdb keeps only in-frame clonotypes and omits some of them. Of about 4,900 clones in the sample, around 77% are singletons; the top ten hold more than 9%. Sequencing input: lung tumor tissue. The receptors were sampled from a human donor with non-small cell lung cancer. Each CDR3 is given with its conserved first and last residue. A D gene is named only where the DNA matches it firmly. Expanded clones are given a class, and other clones once, few, many or no size at all.

V	J	size	D	CDR3	DNA
TRBV6-6	TRBJ1-5	NA	NA	CASNTPDTRNQPQHF	TGTGCCAGCAACACCCCTGACACCCGCAATCAGCCCCAGCATTTT
TRBV4-2	TRBJ2-7	NA	TRBD1	CASSQGRGQAYEQYF	TGTGCCAGCAGCCAAGGACGGGGACAGGCCTACGAGCAGTACTTC
TRBV10-3	TRBJ1-2	NA	NA	CAISENGKHGYTF	TGTGCCATCAGTGAAAATGGCAAACATGGCTACACCTTC
TRBV19	TRBJ2-3	NA	NA	CASEGDTQYF	TGTGCCAGCGAGGGAGATACGCAGTATTTT
TRBV29-1	TRBJ1-1	NA	NA	CSVVAMYTEAFF	TGCAGCGTTGTAGCCATGTACACTGAAGCTTTCTTT
TRBV7-9	TRBJ1-5	NA	NA	CASSLLGDQPQHF	TGTGCCAGCAGCCTCCTGGGCGATCAGCCCCAGCATTTT
TRBV4-2	TRBJ1-1	NA	NA	CASSPQGRRKMNTEAFF	TGTGCCAGCAGCCCTCAGGGGCGGAGGAAGATGAACACTGAAGCTTTCTTT
TRBV9	TRBJ1-5	few	TRBD1	CASSERQGEGNQPQHF	TGTGCCAGCAGCGAGAGACAGGGGGAGGGCAATCAGCCCCAGCATTTT
TRBV5-6	TRBJ1-1	NA	NA	CASSWGGSEAFF	TGTGCCAGCAGCTGGGGGGGGTCTGAAGCTTTCTTT
TRBV19	TRBJ2-1	NA	TRBD2	CASGHGGVGEQFF	TGTGCCAGTGGGCACGGGGGGGTAGGTGAGCAGTTCTTC
TRBV7-2	TRBJ1-6	NA	NA	CASSGTDYNSPLHF	TGTGCCTCCTCAGGGACTGACTATAATTCACCCCTCCACTTT
TRBV7-2	TRBJ2-3	NA	NA	CASSLDRDTQYF	TGTGCCAGCAGCTTAGACAGAGATACGCAGTATTTT
TRBV27	TRBJ1-1	large	NA	CASSFKGRGTEAFF	TGTGCCAGCAGTTTCAAGGGTCGGGGGACTGAAGCTTTCTTT
TRBV19	TRBJ2-3	once	NA	CASRQGSDSTDTQYF	TGTGCCAGTAGGCAGGGATCAGATAGCACAGATACGCAGTATTTT
TRBV19	TRBJ1-2	once	TRBD1	CASSIQDRGGYGYTF	TGTGCCAGTAGTATACAGGACAGGGGAGGCTATGGCTACACCTTC
TRBV7-2	TRBJ1-1	once	TRBD1	CASSFKKGTGMNTEAFF	TGTGCCAGCAGCTTCAAAAAAGGGACAGGGATGAACACTGAAGCTTTCTTT
TRBV27	TRBJ2-2	NA	NA	CASSSWGAGELFF	TGTGCCAGCAGCTCCTGGGGGGCCGGGGAGCTGTTTTTT